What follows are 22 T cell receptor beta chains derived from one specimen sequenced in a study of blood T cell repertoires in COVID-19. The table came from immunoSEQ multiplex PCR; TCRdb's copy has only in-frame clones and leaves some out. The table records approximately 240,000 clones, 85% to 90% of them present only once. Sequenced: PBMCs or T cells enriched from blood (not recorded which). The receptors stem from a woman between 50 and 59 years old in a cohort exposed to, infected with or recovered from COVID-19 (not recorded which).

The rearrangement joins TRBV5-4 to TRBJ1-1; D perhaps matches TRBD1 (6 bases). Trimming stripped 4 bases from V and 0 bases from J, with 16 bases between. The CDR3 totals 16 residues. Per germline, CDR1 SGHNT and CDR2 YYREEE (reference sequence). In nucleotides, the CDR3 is TGTGCCAGCAGCCCCGGACAGACAACTCTGAACACTGAAGCTTTCTTT. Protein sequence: CASSPGQTTLNTEAFF. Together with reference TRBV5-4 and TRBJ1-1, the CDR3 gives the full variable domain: ETGVTQSPTHLIKTRGQQVTLRCSSQSGHNTVSWYQQALGQGPQFIFQYYREEENGRGNFPPRFSGLQFPNYSSELNVNALELDDSALYLCASSPGQTTLNTEAFFGQGTRLTVV.

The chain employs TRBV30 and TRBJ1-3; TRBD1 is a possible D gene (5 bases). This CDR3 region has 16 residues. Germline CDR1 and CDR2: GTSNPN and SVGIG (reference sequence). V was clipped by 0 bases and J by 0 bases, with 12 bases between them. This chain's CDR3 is CAWSVLGGHSGNTIYF. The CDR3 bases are TGTGCCTGGAGTGTACTCGGCGGACACTCTGGAAACACCATATATTTT.

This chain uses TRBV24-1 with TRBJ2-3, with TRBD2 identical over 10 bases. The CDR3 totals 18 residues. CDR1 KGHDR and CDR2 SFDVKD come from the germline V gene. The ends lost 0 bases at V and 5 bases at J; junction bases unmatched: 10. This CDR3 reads CATSDLHASGGAEDTQYF. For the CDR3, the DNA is TGTGCCACCAGTGATTTGCACGCCAGCGGGGGGGCGGAAGATACGCAGTATTTT.

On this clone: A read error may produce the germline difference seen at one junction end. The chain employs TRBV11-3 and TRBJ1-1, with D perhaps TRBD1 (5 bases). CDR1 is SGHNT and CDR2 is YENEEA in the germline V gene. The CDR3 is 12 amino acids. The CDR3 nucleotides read TGTGCCAGCAGCTTAGGTTTAGGACAACAGATCTTT. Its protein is CASSLGLGQQIF. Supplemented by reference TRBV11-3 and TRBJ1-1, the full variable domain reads EAGVVQSPRYKIIEKKQPVAFWCNPISGHNTLYWYLQNLGQGPELLIRYENEEAVDDSQLPKDRFSAERLKGVDSTLKIQPAELGDSAVYLCASSLGLGQQIFGQGTRLTVV.

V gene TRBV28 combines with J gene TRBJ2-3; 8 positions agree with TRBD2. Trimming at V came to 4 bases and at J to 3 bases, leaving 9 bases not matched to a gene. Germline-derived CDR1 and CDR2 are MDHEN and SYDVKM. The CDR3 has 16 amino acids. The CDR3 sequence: CASSSAPGLVTDTQYF. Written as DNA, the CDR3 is TGTGCCAGCAGTTCAGCTCCGGGACTAGTTACAGATACGCAGTATTTT.

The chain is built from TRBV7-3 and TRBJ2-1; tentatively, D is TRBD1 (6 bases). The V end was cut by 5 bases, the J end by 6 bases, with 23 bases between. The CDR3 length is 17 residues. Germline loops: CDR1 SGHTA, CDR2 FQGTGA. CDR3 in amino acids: CASSLGRGFPLGNEQFF. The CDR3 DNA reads TGTGCCAGCAGCCTTGGCAGGGGTTTTCCTTTAGGCAATGAGCAGTTCTTC.

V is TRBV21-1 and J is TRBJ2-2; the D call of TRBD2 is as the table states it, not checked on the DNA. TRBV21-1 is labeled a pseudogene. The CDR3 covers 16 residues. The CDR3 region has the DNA TGTGCCAGCAGCTCCCGCGCAGGGAGGTCCACCGGGGAGCTGTTTTTT. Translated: CASSSRAGRSTGELFF.

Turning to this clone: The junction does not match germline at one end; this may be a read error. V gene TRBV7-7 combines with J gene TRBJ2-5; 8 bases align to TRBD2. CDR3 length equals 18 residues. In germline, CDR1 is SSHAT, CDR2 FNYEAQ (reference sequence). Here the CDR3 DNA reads TGTGCTAGCAGCTTAGGTTGGTGTGCTAGCGGGTACCAAGAGACCCAGTACTTC. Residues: CASSLGWCASGYQETQYF.

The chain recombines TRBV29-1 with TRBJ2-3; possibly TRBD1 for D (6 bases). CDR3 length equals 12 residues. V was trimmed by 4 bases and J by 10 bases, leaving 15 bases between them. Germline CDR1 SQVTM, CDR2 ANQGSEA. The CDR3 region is CSVGVPQGSQYF. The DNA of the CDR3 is TGCAGCGTTGGGGTTCCCCAGGGGTCGCAGTATTTT.

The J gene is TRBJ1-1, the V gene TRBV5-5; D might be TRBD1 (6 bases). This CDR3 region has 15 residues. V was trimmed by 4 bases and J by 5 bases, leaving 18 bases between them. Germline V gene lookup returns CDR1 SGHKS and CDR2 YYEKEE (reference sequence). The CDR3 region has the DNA TGTGCCAGCAGCGTGGACAGTGTCGTTCAGACTGAAGCTTTCTTT. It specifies CASSVDSVVQTEAFF.

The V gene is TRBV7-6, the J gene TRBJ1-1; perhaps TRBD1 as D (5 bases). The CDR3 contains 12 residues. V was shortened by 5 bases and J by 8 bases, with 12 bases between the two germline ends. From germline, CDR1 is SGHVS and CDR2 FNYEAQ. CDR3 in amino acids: CASSRPQGEAFF. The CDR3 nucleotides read TGTGCCAGCAGCAGGCCTCAGGGAGAAGCTTTCTTT. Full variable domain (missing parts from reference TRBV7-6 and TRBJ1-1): GAGVSQSPRYKVTKRGQDVALRCDPISGHVSLYWYRQALGQGPEFLTYFNYEAQQDKSGLPNDRFSAERPEGSISTLTIQRTEQRDSAMYRCASSRPQGEAFFGQGTRLTVV.

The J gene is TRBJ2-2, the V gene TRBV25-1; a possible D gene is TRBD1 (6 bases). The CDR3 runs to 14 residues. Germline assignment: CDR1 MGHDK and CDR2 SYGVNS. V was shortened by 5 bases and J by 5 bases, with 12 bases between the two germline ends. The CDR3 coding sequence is TGTGCCAGCAGTACTACAGGGAGTACCGGGGAGCTGTTTTTT. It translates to CASSTTGSTGELFF.

The CDR3 loop is CASIRTGWNEKLFF. The CDR3 nucleotides read TGTGCCAGCATCCGGACAGGATGGAATGAAAAACTGTTTTTT. The chain has TRBV28 and TRBJ1-4; 7 nucleotides align to TRBD1. V dropped 7 bases and J dropped 5; count of bases not matched to a gene: 7. The CDR3 is 14 residues long. Germline CDR1 and CDR2: MDHEN and SYDVKM.

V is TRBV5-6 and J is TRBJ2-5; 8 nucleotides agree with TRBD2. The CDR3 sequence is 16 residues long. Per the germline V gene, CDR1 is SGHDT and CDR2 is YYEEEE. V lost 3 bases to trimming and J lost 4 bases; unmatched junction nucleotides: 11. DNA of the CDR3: TGTGCCAGCAGCTCAGGGACTAGGGAGCGGGGAGAGACCCAGTACTTC. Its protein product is CASSSGTRERGETQYF.

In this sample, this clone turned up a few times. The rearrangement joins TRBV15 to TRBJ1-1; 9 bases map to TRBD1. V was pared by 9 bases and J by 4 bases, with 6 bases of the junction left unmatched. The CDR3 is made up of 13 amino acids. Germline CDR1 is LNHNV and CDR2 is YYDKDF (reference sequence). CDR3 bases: TGTGCCACGGACGCGGGACAGGGCACTGAAGCTTTCTTT. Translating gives CATDAGQGTEAFF.

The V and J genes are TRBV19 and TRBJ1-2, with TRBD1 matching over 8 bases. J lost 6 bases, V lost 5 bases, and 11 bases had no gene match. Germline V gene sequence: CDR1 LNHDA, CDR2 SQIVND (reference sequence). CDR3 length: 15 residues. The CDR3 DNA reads TGTGCCAGTAGTGCCCGACAGGGGTATAGAGATGGCTACACCTTC. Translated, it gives CASSARQGYRDGYTF.

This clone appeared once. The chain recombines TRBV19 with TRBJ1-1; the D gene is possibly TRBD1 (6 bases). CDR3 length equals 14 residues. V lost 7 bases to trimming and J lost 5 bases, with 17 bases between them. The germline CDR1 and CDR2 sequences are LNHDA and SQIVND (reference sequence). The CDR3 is CASIRQDSWTEAFF. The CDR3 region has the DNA TGTGCCAGTATCCGACAGGACAGTTGGACTGAAGCTTTCTTT.

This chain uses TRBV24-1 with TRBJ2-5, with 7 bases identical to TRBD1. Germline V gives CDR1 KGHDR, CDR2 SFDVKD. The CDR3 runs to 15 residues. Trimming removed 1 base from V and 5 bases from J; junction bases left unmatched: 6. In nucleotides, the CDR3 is TGTGCCACCAGTGATTTAAGACAGGGTGTGGAGACCCAGTACTTC. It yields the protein CATSDLRQGVETQYF.

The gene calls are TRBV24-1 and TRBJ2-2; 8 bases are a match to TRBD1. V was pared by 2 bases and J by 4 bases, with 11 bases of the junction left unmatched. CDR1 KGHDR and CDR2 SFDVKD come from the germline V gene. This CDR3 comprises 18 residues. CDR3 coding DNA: TGTGCCACCAGTGATTCCGGACAGGGAAGTGCCCGCACCGGGGAGCTGTTTTTT. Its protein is CATSDSGQGSARTGELFF.

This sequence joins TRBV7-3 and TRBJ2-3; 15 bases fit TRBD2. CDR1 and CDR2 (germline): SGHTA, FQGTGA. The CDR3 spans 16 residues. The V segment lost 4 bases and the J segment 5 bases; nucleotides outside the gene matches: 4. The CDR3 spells CASSSGLAGGQDTQYF. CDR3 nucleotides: TGTGCCAGCAGCTCCGGACTAGCGGGGGGGCAAGATACGCAGTATTTT.

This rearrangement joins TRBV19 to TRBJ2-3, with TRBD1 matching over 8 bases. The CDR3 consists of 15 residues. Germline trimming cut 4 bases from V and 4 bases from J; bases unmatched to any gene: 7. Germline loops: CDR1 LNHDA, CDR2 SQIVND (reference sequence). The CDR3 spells CASSRTGLGADTQYF. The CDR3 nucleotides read TGTGCCAGTAGTAGGACAGGGTTGGGGGCAGATACGCAGTATTTT. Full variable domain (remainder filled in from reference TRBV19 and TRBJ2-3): DGGITQSPKYLFRKEGQNVTLSCEQNLNHDAMYWYRQDPGQGLRLIYYSQIVNDFQKGDIAEGYSVSREKKESFPLTVTSAQKNPTAFYLCASSRTGLGADTQYFGPGTRLTVL.

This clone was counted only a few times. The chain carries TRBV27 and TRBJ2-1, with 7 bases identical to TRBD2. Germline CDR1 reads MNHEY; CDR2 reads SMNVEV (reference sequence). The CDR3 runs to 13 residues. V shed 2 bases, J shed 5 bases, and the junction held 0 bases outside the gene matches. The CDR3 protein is CASSLGGDNEQFF. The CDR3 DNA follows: TGTGCCAGCAGTTTAGGGGGGGACAATGAGCAGTTCTTC.